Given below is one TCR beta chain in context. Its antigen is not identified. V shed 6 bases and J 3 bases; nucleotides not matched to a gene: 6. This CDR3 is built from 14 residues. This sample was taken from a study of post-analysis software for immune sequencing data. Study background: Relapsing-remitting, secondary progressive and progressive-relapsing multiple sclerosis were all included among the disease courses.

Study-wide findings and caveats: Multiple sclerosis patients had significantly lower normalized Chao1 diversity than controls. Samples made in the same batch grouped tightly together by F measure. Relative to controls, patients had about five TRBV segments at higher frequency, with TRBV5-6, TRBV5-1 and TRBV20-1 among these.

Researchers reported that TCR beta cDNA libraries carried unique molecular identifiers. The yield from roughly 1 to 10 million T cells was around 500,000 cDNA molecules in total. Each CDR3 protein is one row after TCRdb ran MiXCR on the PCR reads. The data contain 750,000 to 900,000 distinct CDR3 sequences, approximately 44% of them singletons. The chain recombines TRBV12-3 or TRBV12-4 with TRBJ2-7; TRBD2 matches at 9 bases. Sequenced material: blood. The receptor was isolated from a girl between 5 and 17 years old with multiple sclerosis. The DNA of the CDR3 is TGTGCCAGCAGCGTTAGCGGGAGAGTCTACGAGCAGTACTTC. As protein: CASSVSGRVYEQYF.